This is a list of T cell receptor beta chains from one sample in a study of blood T cell repertoires in COVID-19. TCRdb's copy holds only in-frame clones and misses some; the assay was immunoSEQ multiplex PCR. The repertoire holds 50,000 to 75,000 clones, with about 78% as singletons. Source material: peripheral blood. These receptors came from a man older than 75 with active or convalescent COVID-19. The CDR3 runs from the conserved cysteine through the conserved F or W. Each record gives: clone size, J gene, CDR3 length, V gene, D gene, CDR3 DNA, CDR3 protein. D genes are given only for firm matches. Only part of the rows carry a size: once, few, many, or a class if the clone is expanded.

size: .
J: TRBJ1-4
length: 17
V: TRBV7-8
D: .
DNA: TGTGCCAGCAGCTTAGCCGCCGCGGGCCCTGAGGATGAAAAACTGTTTTTT
CDR3: CASSLAAAGPEDEKLFF

size: .
J: TRBJ1-5
length: 17
V: TRBV5-3
D: TRBD1
DNA: TGTGCCAGAAGCCACCGAACAAAGGACAGGGTCAATCAGCCCCAGCATTTT
CDR3: CARSHRTKDRVNQPQHF

size: .
J: TRBJ1-1
length: 16
V: TRBV10-3
D: .
DNA: TGTGCCATCAGATCGCCTTCGGAGCGCTCCAACACTGAAGCTTTCTTT
CDR3: CAIRSPSERSNTEAFF

size: .
J: TRBJ1-1
length: 13
V: TRBV18
D: .
DNA: TGTGCCAGCTCACCATCGGAGAGGGCTCGAGCTTTCTTT
CDR3: CASSPSERARAFF

size: .
J: TRBJ2-7
length: 12
V: TRBV7-2
D: .
DNA: TGTGCCAGCAGCCGACCGGGCTACGAGCAGTACTTC
CDR3: CASSRPGYEQYF

size: .
J: TRBJ2-1
length: 10
V: TRBV29-1
D: .
DNA: TGCAGCGTTAATCAGGATGAGCAGTTCTTC
CDR3: CSVNQDEQFF

size: few
J: TRBJ2-7
length: 15
V: TRBV11-2
D: TRBD1
DNA: TGTGCCAGCAGTCCCTTGGGGGGACAGGGCTTCGAGCAGTACTTC
CDR3: CASSPLGGQGFEQYF

size: .
J: TRBJ2-5
length: 14
V: TRBV11-2
D: TRBD2
DNA: TGTGCCAGCAGCACCGGGACTAGCGGGGAGACCCAGTACTTC
CDR3: CASSTGTSGETQYF

size: .
J: TRBJ2-6
length: 19
V: TRBV14
D: .
DNA: TGTGCCAGCAGCCAAGATCTTTGGGGAACCGGGGCTGGGGCCAACGTCCTGACTTTC
CDR3: CASSQDLWGTGAGANVLTF

size: .
J: TRBJ2-1
length: 20
V: TRBV10-3
D: .
DNA: TGTGCCATCAGTGAGTGGGCCGACGGCTTAAAGGATGGTGTCTACAATGAGCAGTTCTTC
CDR3: CAISEWADGLKDGVYNEQFF

size: .
J: TRBJ2-3
length: 12
V: TRBV27
D: .
DNA: TGTGCCAGCAGTCGTTTCTCAGATACGCAGTATTTT
CDR3: CASSRFSDTQYF

size: .
J: TRBJ1-6
length: 14
V: TRBV10-3
D: TRBD1
DNA: TGTGCCATCAGTGAGTGGGACAGGACTTCACCCCTCCACTTT
CDR3: CAISEWDRTSPLHF

size: .
J: TRBJ2-7
length: 16
V: TRBV3-1/TRBV3-2
D: TRBD1
DNA: TGTGCCAGCAGCCAAGATCCGGGACAGGGGGCCTACGAGCAGTACTTC
CDR3: CASSQDPGQGAYEQYF

size: .
J: TRBJ2-1
length: 16
V: TRBV10-3
D: TRBD2
DNA: TGTGCCATCAGTGGCGTTACTAGCGGGAGTTCGGATGAGCAGTTCTTC
CDR3: CAISGVTSGSSDEQFF

size: .
J: TRBJ2-1
length: 16
V: TRBV7-9
D: TRBD2
DNA: TGTGCCAGCAGCCCCCGACTAGCGGGAGGCTTGTATGAGCAGTTCTTC
CDR3: CASSPRLAGGLYEQFF

size: .
J: TRBJ2-2
length: 13
V: TRBV12-3/TRBV12-4
D: .
DNA: TGTGCCAGCAGGAGGGCAGGGGCCGGGGAGCTGTTTTTT
CDR3: CASRRAGAGELFF

size: .
J: TRBJ2-1
length: 14
V: TRBV9
D: TRBD2
DNA: TGTGCCAGCAGCGCACTAGCGGTAAACAATGAGCAGTTCTTC
CDR3: CASSALAVNNEQFF

size: .
J: TRBJ2-1
length: 17
V: TRBV4-3
D: TRBD2
DNA: TGCGCCAGCAGCCCGATCGGCGCGGGAGGGAGTATCCATGAGCAGTTCTTC
CDR3: CASSPIGAGGSIHEQFF

size: .
J: TRBJ1-2
length: 12
V: TRBV9
D: .
DNA: TGTGCCAGCAGCCCCTATCTTGGTGGCTACACCTTC
CDR3: CASSPYLGGYTF

size: .
J: TRBJ1-4
length: 13
V: TRBV7-2
D: .
DNA: TGTGCCAGCAGCTTAATTACAGGGGAAAAACTGTTTTTT
CDR3: CASSLITGEKLFF

size: .
J: TRBJ2-1
length: 12
V: TRBV28
D: .
DNA: TGTGCCAGCAGTTTGCAGTACAATGAGCAGTTCTTC
CDR3: CASSLQYNEQFF

size: .
J: TRBJ2-7
length: 15
V: TRBV27
D: TRBD1
DNA: TGTGCCAGCAGTATCCCCGGGACAGGGCGGTACGAGCAGTACTTC
CDR3: CASSIPGTGRYEQYF

size: .
J: TRBJ1-6
length: 12
V: TRBV21-1
D: .
DNA: TGTGCCCCCTGGGCCCCTATAATTCCCCTCCACTTT
CDR3: CAPWAPIIPLHF

size: .
J: TRBJ2-5
length: 14
V: TRBV7-9
D: .
DNA: TGTGCCAGCACCATGGTTGGGGGCGGGGAGACCCAGTACTTC
CDR3: CASTMVGGGETQYF

size: .
J: TRBJ2-3
length: 16
V: TRBV5-1
D: TRBD2
DNA: TGCGCCAGCAGCCGGATACTAGCGGGAGTCACAGATACGCAGTATTTT
CDR3: CASSRILAGVTDTQYF

size: .
J: TRBJ2-7
length: 19
V: TRBV10-3
D: TRBD2
DNA: TGTGCCATCAGTTCCACGAGGGGGACTAGCGAATTTAAACCCTACGAGCAGTACTTC
CDR3: CAISSTRGTSEFKPYEQYF

size: .
J: TRBJ2-5
length: 14
V: TRBV7-9
D: TRBD2
DNA: TGTGCCAGCAGCTTAGTAATCGGGGGGGAGACCCAGTACTTC
CDR3: CASSLVIGGETQYF

size: .
J: TRBJ1-2
length: 13
V: TRBV12-3/TRBV12-4
D: .
DNA: TGTGCCACTGATCGGGGGGGAGACTATGGCTACACCTTC
CDR3: CATDRGGDYGYTF

size: .
J: TRBJ2-5
length: 15
V: TRBV18
D: TRBD2
DNA: TGTGCCAGCTCAACACGGGGGGGACTAGAGGAGACCCAGTACTTC
CDR3: CASSTRGGLEETQYF

size: few
J: TRBJ1-4
length: 14
V: TRBV3-1/TRBV3-2
D: TRBD1
DNA: TGTGCCAGCAGCCAGACAGGGGGCGGCGAAAAACTGTTTTTT
CDR3: CASSQTGGGEKLFF

size: .
J: TRBJ2-1
length: 15
V: TRBV7-8
D: TRBD1
DNA: TGTGCCAGCGGCACGAGGACCAGGGGGAGCGGTGAGCAGTTCTTC
CDR3: CASGTRTRGSGEQFF

size: .
J: TRBJ1-1
length: 16
V: TRBV5-4
D: TRBD1
DNA: TGTGCCAGCAGCCCCCCCCACACAGGGGCAAACACTGAAGCTTTCTTT
CDR3: CASSPPHTGANTEAFF

size: .
J: TRBJ2-2
length: 15
V: TRBV10-3
D: TRBD2
DNA: TGTGCCATCAGACGGCGGGAGGGGAACACCGGGGAGCTGTTTTTT
CDR3: CAIRRREGNTGELFF

size: .
J: TRBJ2-7
length: 13
V: TRBV6-5
D: .
DNA: TGTGCCAGCACCCTGCGGGGGCTTGGCGAGCAGTACTTC
CDR3: CASTLRGLGEQYF

size: .
J: TRBJ2-7
length: 15
V: TRBV5-5
D: .
DNA: TGTGCCAGCAGCTTGAGGGGGACCCTATCCTACGAGCAGTACTTC
CDR3: CASSLRGTLSYEQYF

size: once
J: TRBJ2-7
length: 14
V: TRBV7-2
D: TRBD1
DNA: TGTGCCAGCAGCTTCCAGGGGGATCGGTACGAGCAGTACTTC
CDR3: CASSFQGDRYEQYF

size: .
J: TRBJ1-3
length: 14
V: TRBV10-3
D: TRBD1
DNA: TGTGCCATCAGTTGGACAGGGTACGGAAACACCATATATTTT
CDR3: CAISWTGYGNTIYF

size: .
J: TRBJ2-7
length: 13
V: TRBV9
D: .
DNA: TGTGCCAGCAGCGCAGGGGCAGACTACGAGCAGTACTTC
CDR3: CASSAGADYEQYF

size: .
J: TRBJ2-2
length: 18
V: TRBV14
D: TRBD2
DNA: TGTGCCAGCAGCCAAGAGATTACCGGGACTAGCGGGACCGGGGAGCTGTTTTTT
CDR3: CASSQEITGTSGTGELFF

size: .
J: TRBJ2-7
length: 14
V: TRBV5-1
D: .
DNA: TGCGCCAGCAGCTTCTCAGGGGTTAGCTACGAGCAGTACTTC
CDR3: CASSFSGVSYEQYF

size: .
J: TRBJ2-7
length: 15
V: TRBV5-1
D: TRBD2
DNA: TGCGCCAGCAGCACTAGCGGGGGACTGGTCTACGAGCAGTACTTC
CDR3: CASSTSGGLVYEQYF

size: .
J: TRBJ2-7
length: 11
V: TRBV2
D: .
DNA: TGTGCCAGCAGAGTCAGAGGCGAGCAGTACTTC
CDR3: CASRVRGEQYF

size: .
J: TRBJ2-2
length: 15
V: TRBV27
D: .
DNA: TGTGCCAGCAGTTTAAACAGTGTCATCACCGGGGAGCTGTTTTTT
CDR3: CASSLNSVITGELFF

size: .
J: TRBJ2-1
length: 15
V: TRBV27
D: TRBD2
DNA: TGTGCCAGCAGTCAGACAGCGGGGGGCTACAATGAGCAGTTCTTC
CDR3: CASSQTAGGYNEQFF

size: .
J: TRBJ2-1
length: 16
V: TRBV7-9
D: TRBD2
DNA: TGTGCCAGCAGCCTCATACTAGCGGGGAGATACAATGAGCAGTTCTTC
CDR3: CASSLILAGRYNEQFF

size: .
J: TRBJ2-1
length: 16
V: TRBV7-2
D: TRBD2
DNA: TGTGCCAGCAGCACTAGCGGGGGTGGTTCCTACAATGAGCAGTTCTTC
CDR3: CASSTSGGGSYNEQFF

size: .
J: TRBJ1-1
length: 13
V: TRBV12-3/TRBV12-4
D: .
DNA: TGTGCCAGCAGTTTAGTCGGGGGATCTGAAGCTTTCTTT
CDR3: CASSLVGGSEAFF

size: .
J: TRBJ2-3
length: 15
V: TRBV7-8
D: .
DNA: TGTGCCAGCAGCTCCCCAGGGGAAAGCACAGATACGCAGTATTTT
CDR3: CASSSPGESTDTQYF

size: once
J: TRBJ2-3
length: 15
V: TRBV30
D: .
DNA: TGTGCCTGGAGTGGCGGGACCGGGTGGGGGGATACGCAGTATTTT
CDR3: CAWSGGTGWGDTQYF

size: .
J: TRBJ1-1
length: 13
V: TRBV5-1
D: TRBD1
DNA: TGCGCCAGCAGTGACAGGGGTCTATCAGAAGCTTTCTTT
CDR3: CASSDRGLSEAFF

size: .
J: TRBJ2-2
length: 15
V: TRBV19
D: TRBD2
DNA: TGTGCCAGTAGAATCCGCCTAGCGGGCACCGGGGAGCTGTTTTTT
CDR3: CASRIRLAGTGELFF